These 27 T cell receptor beta chains share one sample of origin, sequenced in a study of T cell responses to AZD1222 COVID-19 vaccine. TCRdb's table, derived via immunoSEQ multiplex PCR, lists solely in-frame clones and lacks some. The data hold 150,000 to 200,000 clones, with approximately 94% observed a single time. The material sequenced was peripheral blood, taken 28 days after the second AZD1222 dose. These receptors were collected from an adult who received the AZD1222 COVID-19 vaccine.

The chain is built from TRBV27 and TRBJ2-3; D may be TRBD2 (6 bases). V gave up 5 bases and J gave up 0 bases, with 12 bases separating them. The CDR3 extends over 15 amino acids. Per the germline V gene, CDR1 is MNHEY and CDR2 is SMNVEV (reference sequence). CDR3 protein: CASSLLAKSTDTQYF. The CDR3 DNA reads TGTGCCAGCAGTCTACTAGCAAAAAGCACAGATACGCAGTATTTT.

The CDR3 loop reads CATRTGGQYF. The CDR3, as DNA: TGTGCCACCAGGACGGGGGGGCAGTACTTC. This sequence joins TRBV24-1 and TRBJ2-7; 7 nucleotides line up with TRBD2. V lost 7 bases to trimming and J lost 9 bases; unmatched junction nucleotides: 2. This CDR3 has 10 amino acids. Germline CDR1 reads KGHDR; CDR2 reads SFDVKD.

The J gene is TRBJ1-1, the V gene TRBV5-8, with D possibly being TRBD1 (5 bases). Germline-derived CDR1 and CDR2 are SGHTS and YDEGEE. This CDR3 spans 15 amino acids. V was clipped by 1 base and J by 2 bases, with 12 bases between them. Written as DNA, the CDR3 is TGTGCCAGCAGCTTGTTGGGGGGGGTTAACACTGAAGCTTTCTTT. Residues: CASSLLGGVNTEAFF.

This clone was observed a few times. The chain joins TRBV3-1 (or the pseudogene TRBV3-2) to TRBJ2-2; 7 positions match TRBD2. This CDR3 has 14 amino acids. Per germline, CDR1 LGHDT and CDR2 YNNKEL (reference sequence). The junction had 6 bases not matched to a gene; V was cut back by 7 bases and J by 4 bases. The CDR3 loop is CASTHLAVTGELFF. Written as DNA, the CDR3 is TGTGCCAGCACCCATCTAGCGGTCACCGGGGAGCTGTTTTTT.

The V and J genes are TRBV18 and TRBJ1-1, with 9 nucleotides matching TRBD1. The CDR3 runs 15 residues. Germline assignment: CDR1 KGHSH and CDR2 LQKENI. V lost 0 bases to trimming and J lost 10 bases; unmatched junction nucleotides: 9. CDR3 residues: CASSPPGTGNSGAFF. CDR3 nucleotides: TGTGCCAGCTCACCACCAGGGACAGGGAATTCAGGAGCTTTCTTT.

This sequence joins TRBV28 and TRBJ2-5; D might be TRBD2 (5 bases). V dropped 2 bases and J dropped 5 bases, with 12 bases sitting between them. The CDR3 sequence is 14 residues long. Looked up from germline, CDR1 is MDHEN and CDR2 is SYDVKM. The CDR3 here is CASSLRARGETQYF. The CDR3 bases are TGTGCCAGCAGTTTAAGGGCGCGCGGGGAGACCCAGTACTTC.

This sequence joins TRBV27 and TRBJ2-7, with 9 bases matching TRBD1. Germline loops: CDR1 MNHEY, CDR2 SMNVEV (reference sequence). The J segment lost 5 bases and the V segment lost 6 bases, leaving 14 bases of the junction unmatched. The CDR3 contains 16 residues. The CDR3 loop is CASSPDPTGGRNEQYF. The CDR3 DNA is TGTGCCAGCAGCCCGGACCCGACAGGGGGAAGGAACGAGCAGTACTTC.

This clone occurred once. This rearrangement joins TRBV2 to TRBJ2-3, with 10 bases that match TRBD2. Germline-derived CDR1 and CDR2 are SNHLY and FYNNEI. This CDR3 comprises 15 residues. Unmatched junction bases numbered 7, after V lost 6 bases and J lost 4 bases. CDR3 protein: CASSGTSEGSDTQYF. DNA of the CDR3: TGTGCCAGCAGCGGGACTAGCGAGGGTTCAGATACGCAGTATTTT.

The J gene is TRBJ2-7, the V gene TRBV2; 8 bases match TRBD2. The CDR3 totals 13 residues. V shed 3 bases and J 6 bases; nucleotides not matched to a gene: 4. Per the germline V gene, CDR1 is SNHLY and CDR2 is FYNNEI. The CDR3 sequence: CASSDQRGSEQYF. CDR3 DNA sequence: TGTGCCAGCAGTGACCAGCGGGGGAGCGAGCAGTACTTC.

The chain combines TRBV9 with TRBJ2-7; no definite D call. The CDR3 sequence is 13 residues long. Looked up from germline, CDR1 is SGDLS and CDR2 is YYNGEE. Trimming pared 0 bases from V and 0 bases from J, leaving 4 bases between. This chain's CDR3 is CASSVDISYEQYF. The CDR3 DNA sequence: TGTGCCAGCAGCGTAGACATCTCCTACGAGCAGTACTTC. Combining the CDR3 with reference TRBV9 and TRBJ2-7 gives the whole variable domain DSGVTQTPKHLITATGQRVTLRCSPRSGDLSVYWYQQSLDQGLQFLIQYYNGEERAKGNILERFSAQQFPDLHSELNLSSLELGDSALYFCASSVDISYEQYFGPGTRLTVT.

V usage is TRBV5-4 and J usage is TRBJ1-1; D gene uncertain. Germline loops: CDR1 SGHNT, CDR2 YYREEE (reference sequence). This CDR3 region has 14 residues. Trimming cost V 1 base and J 4 bases, with 11 bases left between them. CDR3: CASSLRQELTEAFF. The DNA of the CDR3 is TGTGCCAGCAGCTTGAGGCAGGAGCTCACTGAAGCTTTCTTT.

This chain links TRBV2 with TRBJ2-3, with 8 bases matching TRBD2. Germline V gene data show CDR1 as SNHLY and CDR2 as FYNNEI. The CDR3 is 16 amino acids. The V and J ends lost 8 bases and 8 bases, in that order; junction bases with no gene match: 18. CDR3 DNA: TGTGCCAGCCGAGATAATACGGGAGGGCCCTCGGGTACGCAGTATTTT. Amino acids: CASRDNTGGPSGTQYF.

V usage is TRBV18 and J usage is TRBJ2-3; no firm D call. V dropped 2 bases and J dropped 3 bases, with 6 bases sitting between them. This CDR3 has 13 residues. The germline V gene encodes CDR1 KGHSH and CDR2 LQKENI. The CDR3 DNA sequence: TGTGCCAGCTCACCAGTACTTACAGATACGCAGTATTTT. Its translation is CASSPVLTDTQYF. The whole variable domain, remainder taken from reference TRBV18 and TRBJ2-3, is NAGVMQNPRHLVRRRGQEARLRCSPMKGHSHVYWYRQLPEEGLKFMVYLQKENIIDESGMPKERFSAEFPKEGPSILRIQQVVRGDSAAYFCASSPVLTDTQYFGPGTRLTVL.

The rearrangement uses TRBV2 and TRBJ2-7, with a possible D match to TRBD1 (6 bases). V was shortened by 8 bases and J by 0 bases, with 11 bases between the two germline ends. CDR1 and CDR2 from the germline V gene are SNHLY and FYNNEI. This CDR3 has 13 residues. CDR3: CASENRDSYEQYF. Here the CDR3 DNA reads TGTGCCAGCGAGAACAGGGACTCCTACGAGCAGTACTTC. The full variable domain, completed using reference TRBV2 and TRBJ2-7, is EPEVTQTPSHQVTQMGQEVILRCVPISNHLYFYWYRQILGQKVEFLVSFYNNEISEKSEIFDDQFSVERPDGSNFTLKIRSTKLEDSAMYFCASENRDSYEQYFGPGTRLTVT.

Regarding this clone: Other nucleotide sequences in the sample specify the same CDR3. V and J are TRBV12-3 or TRBV12-4 and TRBJ1-1; no definite D call. V was clipped by 3 bases and J by 5 bases, with 7 bases between them. This CDR3 has 12 amino acids. The CDR3 region is CASSLVGTEAFF. As DNA, the CDR3 is TGTGCCAGCAGTTTGGTAGGAACTGAAGCTTTCTTT.

This chain links TRBV30 with TRBJ2-5; TRBD1 aligns across 10 bases. Germline V lookup: CDR1 GTSNPN, CDR2 SVGIG (reference sequence). Germline trimming cut 5 bases from V and 7 bases from J; bases unmatched to any gene: 4. This CDR3 is 12 amino acids long. DNA of the CDR3: TGTGCCTGGGGGACAGGGGATGTGACCCAGTACTTC. As protein: CAWGTGDVTQYF.

The chain recombines TRBV7-2 with TRBJ2-5; D may be TRBD1 (6 bases). The CDR3 runs 15 residues. Germline CDR1 SGHTA, CDR2 FQGNSA. V shed 1 base and J shed 5 bases, with 14 bases lying between them. CDR3: CASSLGPGQGETQYF. The DNA for the CDR3 is TGTGCCAGCAGCTTAGGTCCCGGGCAGGGGGAGACCCAGTACTTC.

The chain uses TRBV7-9 and TRBJ2-7; TRBD1 might be the D (6 bases). Between the trimmed V and J ends, which lost 5 bases and 2 bases, there was a span of 16 bases. From germline, CDR1 is SEHNR and CDR2 FQNEAQ (reference sequence). The CDR3 totals 15 residues. The CDR3 DNA sequence: TGTGCCAGCAGCCCTACAGGGCTTGGGCCCTACGAGCAGTACTTC. Residues: CASSPTGLGPYEQYF.

The genes are TRBV4-1 and TRBJ1-1; 8 bases are a match to TRBD1. In germline, CDR1 is MGHRA, CDR2 YSYEKL. J was trimmed by 0 bases and V by 3 bases; bases with no gene match: 12. This CDR3 is 18 amino acids long. The DNA for the CDR3 is TGCGCCAGCAGCCACCCGAGACAGGGGCTGGCTTTGAACACTGAAGCTTTCTTT. Its translation is CASSHPRQGLALNTEAFF.

This chain links TRBV19 with TRBJ2-3; a possible D gene is TRBD2 (5 bases). The V gene lost 5 bases and the J gene lost 4 bases, with 16 bases spanning the gap. The CDR3 spans 15 residues. The germline CDR1 and CDR2 sequences are LNHDA and SQIVND (reference sequence). CDR3 coding DNA: TGTGCCAGTAGTGCACAAGGAGGTGGGCCAGATACGCAGTATTTT. Its protein is CASSAQGGGPDTQYF.

The J gene is TRBJ2-7, the V gene TRBV9; D perhaps matches TRBD2 (5 bases). The CDR3 loop spans 15 amino acids. CDR1 and CDR2 from the germline V gene are SGDLS and YYNGEE. Between the trimmed V and J ends, which lost 0 bases and 0 bases, there was a span of 10 bases. CDR3 sequence (DNA): TGTGCCAGCAGCGTAGGGGAGCGGAGCTCCTACGAGCAGTACTTC. It encodes CASSVGERSSYEQYF.

The V gene is TRBV20-1, the J gene TRBJ1-1; D unclear. The V and J ends lost 8 bases and 6 bases respectively, with 10 bases between them. Germline V gives CDR1 DFQATT, CDR2 SNEGSKA (reference sequence). This CDR3 contains 10 residues. The CDR3 nucleotides are TGCAGTACGGAGGGCCCTGAAGCTTTCTTT. It encodes CSTEGPEAFF.

The rearrangement links TRBV6-5 to TRBJ2-5; 11 bases are a match to TRBD1. The CDR3 has 14 residues. With 8 bases clipped from V and 2 bases from J, the junction kept 4 bases outside the gene matches. CDR1 MNHEY and CDR2 SVGAGI come from the germline V gene. This CDR3 is CASSRDRGQETQYF. CDR3 coding DNA: TGTGCCAGCTCCCGGGACAGGGGGCAAGAGACCCAGTACTTC.

CDR3 protein: CASSLGVEQETQYF. CDR3 nucleotides: TGTGCCAGCAGTTTGGGGGTAGAACAAGAGACCCAGTACTTC. The chain has TRBV27 and TRBJ2-5; D is tentatively TRBD1 or TRBD2 (5 bases each). V was cut by 3 bases and J by 2 bases, with 10 bases left in between. Germline V gene sequence: CDR1 MNHEY, CDR2 SMNVEV (reference sequence). The CDR3 is 14 amino acids.

The chain is built from TRBV5-1 and TRBJ2-3, with 9 bases aligning to TRBD1. J gave up 0 bases and V 3 bases, and 2 bases lay outside the gene matches. The CDR3 spans 15 residues. The germline V gene encodes CDR1 SGHRS and CDR2 YFSETQ. CDR3 loop: CASSWGTGSTDTQYF. The CDR3 region has the DNA TGCGCCAGCAGCTGGGGGACAGGGAGCACAGATACGCAGTATTTT.

The CDR3 coding sequence is TGTGCCAGCAGTTGGGTGGGGGTGGGCACAGATACGCAGTATTTT. Residues: CASSWVGVGTDTQYF. The chain uses TRBV6-2 or TRBV6-3 and TRBJ2-3; D tentatively fits TRBD1 or TRBD2 (5 bases each). V was clipped by 4 bases and J by 1 base, with 12 bases between them. CDR1 is MNHEY and CDR2 is SVGEGT in the germline V gene. This CDR3 comprises 15 residues.

The V call is TRBV18, the J call TRBJ1-1, with D hard to call. CDR1 is KGHSH, CDR2 LQKENI, per germline. The CDR3 spans 13 residues. The ends were cut back, 6 bases at V and 10 bases at J, with 18 bases in the middle. The CDR3 loop is CASSPRAVVLAFF. The DNA for the CDR3 is TGTGCCAGCTCCCCCCGGGCAGTGGTTCTAGCTTTCTTT.